This T cell receptor (beta chain) appears in the sequencing data of a study of blood T cell repertoires in COVID-19. Germline V CDR1 and CDR2: SGDLS, YYNGEE. This CDR3 region has 14 residues. V was trimmed by 0 bases and J by 4 bases, leaving 10 bases between them. Original analysis: Estimation of nucleated cell counts relied on the amplification of reference gene primers. Only in-frame clones appear in the TCRdb table, and some are missing; sequencing was by immunoSEQ multiplex PCR. Clonal size and the V and J genes are those of that table, whereas D and trimming came from the DNA. The sample has more than 90,000 clones; about nine tenths are singletons.

The clonotype comes from a human donor in a cohort sampled during active COVID-19. J is TRBJ2-5 and V is TRBV9; D possibly corresponds to TRBD2 (6 bases). The specimen sequenced was peripheral blood. CDR3 sequence: CASSVGAGRETQYF. The CDR3 coding sequence is TGTGCCAGCAGCGTAGGGGCGGGGAGAGAGACCCAGTACTTC.